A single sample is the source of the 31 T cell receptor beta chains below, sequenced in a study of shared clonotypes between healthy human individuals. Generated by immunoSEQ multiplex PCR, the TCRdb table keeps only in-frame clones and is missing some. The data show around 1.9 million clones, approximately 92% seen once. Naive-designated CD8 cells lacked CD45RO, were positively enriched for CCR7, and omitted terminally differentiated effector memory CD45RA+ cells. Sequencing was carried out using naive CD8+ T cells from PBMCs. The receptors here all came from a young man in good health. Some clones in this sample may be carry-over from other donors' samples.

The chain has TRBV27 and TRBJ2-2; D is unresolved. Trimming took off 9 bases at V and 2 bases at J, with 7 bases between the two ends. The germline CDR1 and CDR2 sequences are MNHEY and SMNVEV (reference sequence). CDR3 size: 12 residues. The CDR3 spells CASVHNTGELFF. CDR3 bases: TGTGCCAGTGTTCACAACACCGGGGAGCTGTTTTTT.

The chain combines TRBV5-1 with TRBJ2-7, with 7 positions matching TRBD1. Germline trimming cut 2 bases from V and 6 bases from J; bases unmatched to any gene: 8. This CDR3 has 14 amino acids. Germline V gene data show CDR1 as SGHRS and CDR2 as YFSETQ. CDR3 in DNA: TGCGCCAGCAGCTTCGAGACAGGGTTCTCCGAGCAGTACTTC. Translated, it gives CASSFETGFSEQYF. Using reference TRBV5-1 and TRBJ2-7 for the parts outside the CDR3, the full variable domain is KAGVTQTPRYLIKTRGQQVTLSCSPISGHRSVSWYQQTPGQGLQFLFEYFSETQRNKGNFPGRFSGRQFSNSRSEMNVSTLELGDSALYLCASSFETGFSEQYFGPGTRLTVT.

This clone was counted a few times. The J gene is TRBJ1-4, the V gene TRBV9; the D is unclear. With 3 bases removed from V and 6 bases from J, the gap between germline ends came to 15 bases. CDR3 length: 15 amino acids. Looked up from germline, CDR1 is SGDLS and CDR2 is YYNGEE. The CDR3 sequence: CASSAEARADEKLFF. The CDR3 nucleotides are TGTGCCAGCAGCGCTGAAGCGAGGGCAGATGAAAAACTGTTTTTT.

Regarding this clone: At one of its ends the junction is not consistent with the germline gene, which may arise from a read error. CDR3 sequence: CASSLGGNGNTIYF. CDR3 DNA sequence: TGTGCCAGCAGTTTGGGGGGTAATGGAAACACCATATATTTT. This chain joins TRBV5-6 and TRBJ1-3, with D possibly being TRBD1 (5 bases). There are 14 residues in the CDR3. Germline V gene lookup returns CDR1 SGHDT and CDR2 YYEEEE.

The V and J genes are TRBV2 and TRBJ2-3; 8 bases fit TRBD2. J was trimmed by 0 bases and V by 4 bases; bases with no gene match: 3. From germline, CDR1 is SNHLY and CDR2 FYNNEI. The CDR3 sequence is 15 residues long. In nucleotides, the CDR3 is TGTGCCAGCAGTGCAACTAGCGGTAGCACAGATACGCAGTATTTT. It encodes CASSATSGSTDTQYF.

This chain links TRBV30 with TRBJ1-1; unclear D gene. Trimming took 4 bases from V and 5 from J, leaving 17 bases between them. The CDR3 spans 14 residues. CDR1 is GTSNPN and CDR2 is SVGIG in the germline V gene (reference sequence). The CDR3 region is CAWTPGIPGTEAFF. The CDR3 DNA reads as TGTGCCTGGACACCGGGAATTCCTGGGACTGAAGCTTTCTTT.

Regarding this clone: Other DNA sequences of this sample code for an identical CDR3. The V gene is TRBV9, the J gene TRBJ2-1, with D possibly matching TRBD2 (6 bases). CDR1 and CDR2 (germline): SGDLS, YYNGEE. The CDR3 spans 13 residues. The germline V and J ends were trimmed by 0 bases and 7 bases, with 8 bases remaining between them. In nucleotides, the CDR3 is TGTGCCAGCAGCGTAGGTCTAGCGAATGAGCAGTTCTTC. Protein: CASSVGLANEQFF.

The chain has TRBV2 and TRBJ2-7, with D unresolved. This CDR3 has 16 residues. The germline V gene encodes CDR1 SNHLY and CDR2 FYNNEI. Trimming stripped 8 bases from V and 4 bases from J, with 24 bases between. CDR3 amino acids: CASSPSPGEAPYEQYF. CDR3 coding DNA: TGTGCCAGCTCTCCTTCCCCGGGCGAGGCACCATACGAGCAGTACTTC. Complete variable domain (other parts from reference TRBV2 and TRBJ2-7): EPEVTQTPSHQVTQMGQEVILRCVPISNHLYFYWYRQILGQKVEFLVSFYNNEISEKSEIFDDQFSVERPDGSNFTLKIRSTKLEDSAMYFCASSPSPGEAPYEQYFGPGTRLTVT.

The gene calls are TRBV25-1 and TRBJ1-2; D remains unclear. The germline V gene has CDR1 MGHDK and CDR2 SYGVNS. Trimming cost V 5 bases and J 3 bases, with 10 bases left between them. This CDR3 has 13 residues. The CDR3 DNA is TGTGCCAGCAGTAGTCGGTCAGACTATGGCTACACCTTC. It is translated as CASSSRSDYGYTF.

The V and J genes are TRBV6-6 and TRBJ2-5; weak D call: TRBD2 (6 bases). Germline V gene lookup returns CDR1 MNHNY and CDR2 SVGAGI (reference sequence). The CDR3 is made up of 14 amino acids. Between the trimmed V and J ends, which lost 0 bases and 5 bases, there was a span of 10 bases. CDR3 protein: CASSYSEGKETQYF. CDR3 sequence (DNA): TGTGCCAGCAGTTACTCGGAGGGGAAGGAGACCCAGTACTTC.

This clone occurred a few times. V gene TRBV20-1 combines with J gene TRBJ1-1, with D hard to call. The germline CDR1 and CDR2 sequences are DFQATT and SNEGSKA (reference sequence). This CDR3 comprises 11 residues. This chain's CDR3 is CSSTLETEAFF. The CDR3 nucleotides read TGCAGCTCAACCTTGGAAACTGAAGCTTTCTTT.

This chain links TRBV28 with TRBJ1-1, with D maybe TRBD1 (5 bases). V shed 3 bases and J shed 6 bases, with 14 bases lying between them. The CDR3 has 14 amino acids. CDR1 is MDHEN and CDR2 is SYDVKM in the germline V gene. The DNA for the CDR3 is TGTGCCAGCAGTTTCGGCGGGGGTTTACCTGAAGCTTTCTTT. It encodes CASSFGGGLPEAFF. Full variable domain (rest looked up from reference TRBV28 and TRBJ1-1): DVKVTQSSRYLVKRTGEKVFLECVQDMDHENMFWYRQDPGLGLRLIYFSYDVKMKEKGDIPEGYSVSREKKERFSLILESASTNQTSMYLCASSFGGGLPEAFFGQGTRLTVV.

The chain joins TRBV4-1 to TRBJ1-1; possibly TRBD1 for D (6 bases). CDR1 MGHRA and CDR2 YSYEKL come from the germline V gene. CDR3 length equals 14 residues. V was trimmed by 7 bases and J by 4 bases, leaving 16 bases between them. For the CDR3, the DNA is TGCGCCAGCAACTCAATACAGGGCGGCACTGAAGCTTTCTTT. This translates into CASNSIQGGTEAFF.

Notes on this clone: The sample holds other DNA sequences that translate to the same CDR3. The CDR3 spells CASSLAHEQYF. The DNA of the CDR3 is TGTGCCAGCAGCTTGGCACACGAGCAGTACTTC. The chain is built from TRBV5-4 and TRBJ2-7; D is ambiguous. Between the trimmed V and J ends, which lost 0 bases and 5 bases, there was a span of 3 bases. The CDR3 has 11 amino acids. Germline loops: CDR1 SGHNT, CDR2 YYREEE (reference sequence).

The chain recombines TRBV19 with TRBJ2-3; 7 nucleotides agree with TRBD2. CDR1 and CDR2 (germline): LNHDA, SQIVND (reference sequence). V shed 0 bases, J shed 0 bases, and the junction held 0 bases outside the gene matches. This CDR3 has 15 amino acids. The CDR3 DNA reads TGTGCCAGTAGTATAGACGGGAGGAGCACAGATACGCAGTATTTT. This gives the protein CASSIDGRSTDTQYF.

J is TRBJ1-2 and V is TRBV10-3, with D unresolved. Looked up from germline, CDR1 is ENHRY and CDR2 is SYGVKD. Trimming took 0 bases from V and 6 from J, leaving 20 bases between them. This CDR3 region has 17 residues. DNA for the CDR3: TGTGCCATCAGTGAGTCCTCGTTGCGGGAAAAAGTGGATGGCTACACCTTC. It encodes CAISESSLREKVDGYTF.

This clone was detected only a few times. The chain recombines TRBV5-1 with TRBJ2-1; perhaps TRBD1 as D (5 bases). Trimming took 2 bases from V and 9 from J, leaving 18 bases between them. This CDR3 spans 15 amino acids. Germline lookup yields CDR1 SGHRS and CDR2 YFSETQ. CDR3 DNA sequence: TGCGCCAGCAGCTTCCAAGGACACTACAAGGGTGAGCAGTTCTTC. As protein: CASSFQGHYKGEQFF.

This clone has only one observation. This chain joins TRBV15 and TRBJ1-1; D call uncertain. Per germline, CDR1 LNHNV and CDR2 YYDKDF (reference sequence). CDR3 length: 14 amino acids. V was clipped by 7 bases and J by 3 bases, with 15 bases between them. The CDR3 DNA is TGTGCCACCACGGAATTCGGACCGGACACTGAAGCTTTCTTT. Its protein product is CATTEFGPDTEAFF.

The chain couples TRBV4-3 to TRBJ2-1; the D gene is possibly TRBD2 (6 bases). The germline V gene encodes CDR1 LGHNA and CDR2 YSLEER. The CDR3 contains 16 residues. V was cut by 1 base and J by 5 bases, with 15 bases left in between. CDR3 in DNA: TGCGCCAGCAGCCAAGGTTGGTCGGGAGAGGACAATGAGCAGTTCTTC. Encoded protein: CASSQGWSGEDNEQFF.

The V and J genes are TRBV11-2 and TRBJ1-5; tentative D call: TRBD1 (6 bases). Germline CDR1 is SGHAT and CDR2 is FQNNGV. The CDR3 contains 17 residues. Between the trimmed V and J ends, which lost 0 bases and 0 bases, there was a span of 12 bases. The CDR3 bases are TGTGCCAGCAGCTTAGACGACAGGTATCATAGCAATCAGCCCCAGCATTTT. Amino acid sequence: CASSLDDRYHSNQPQHF.

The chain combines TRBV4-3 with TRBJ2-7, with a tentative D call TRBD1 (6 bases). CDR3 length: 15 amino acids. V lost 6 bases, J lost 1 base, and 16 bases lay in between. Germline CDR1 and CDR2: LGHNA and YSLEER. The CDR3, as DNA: TGCGCCAGCAGGTACAGGGAGCGCGGGTCCTACGAGCAGTACTTC. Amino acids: CASRYRERGSYEQYF.

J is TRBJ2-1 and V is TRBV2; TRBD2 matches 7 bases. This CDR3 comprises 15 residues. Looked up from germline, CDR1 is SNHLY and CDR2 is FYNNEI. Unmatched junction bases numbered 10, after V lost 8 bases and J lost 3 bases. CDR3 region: CASVSLPGGYNEQFF. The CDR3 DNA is TGTGCCAGCGTATCACTCCCGGGGGGCTACAATGAGCAGTTCTTC.

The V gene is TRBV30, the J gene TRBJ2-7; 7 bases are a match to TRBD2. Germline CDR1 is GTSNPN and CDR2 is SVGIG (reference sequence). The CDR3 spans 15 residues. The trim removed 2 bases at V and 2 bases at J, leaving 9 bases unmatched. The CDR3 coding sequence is TGTGCCTGGAGTCTCATGGGCGGGAGCACCTACGAGCAGTACTTC. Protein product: CAWSLMGGSTYEQYF.

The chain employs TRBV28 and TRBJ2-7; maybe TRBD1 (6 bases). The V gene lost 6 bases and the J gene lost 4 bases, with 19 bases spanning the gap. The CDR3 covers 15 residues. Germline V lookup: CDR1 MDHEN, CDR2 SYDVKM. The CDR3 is CASRSHRDIEYEQYF. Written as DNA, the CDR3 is TGTGCCAGCAGGTCCCACCGGGACATCGAATACGAGCAGTACTTC.

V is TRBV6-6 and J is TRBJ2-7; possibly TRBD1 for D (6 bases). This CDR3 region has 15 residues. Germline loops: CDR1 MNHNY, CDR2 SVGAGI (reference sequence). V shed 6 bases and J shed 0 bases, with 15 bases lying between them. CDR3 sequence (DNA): TGTGCCAGCAGCCCCTCGGGACATGGCTCCTACGAGCAGTACTTC. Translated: CASSPSGHGSYEQYF.

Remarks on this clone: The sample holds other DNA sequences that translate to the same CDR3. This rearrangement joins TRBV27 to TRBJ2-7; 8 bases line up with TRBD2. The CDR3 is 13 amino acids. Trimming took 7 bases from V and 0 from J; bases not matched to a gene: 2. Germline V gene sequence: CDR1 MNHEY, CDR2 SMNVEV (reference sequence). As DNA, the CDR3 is TGTGCCAGCAAAAGCGGGAGCTCCTACGAGCAGTACTTC. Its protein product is CASKSGSSYEQYF.

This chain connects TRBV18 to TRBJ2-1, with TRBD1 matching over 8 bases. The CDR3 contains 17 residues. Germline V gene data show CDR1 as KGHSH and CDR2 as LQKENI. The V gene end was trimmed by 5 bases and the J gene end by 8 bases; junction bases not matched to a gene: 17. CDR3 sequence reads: CASSNHFPGQEGDEQFF. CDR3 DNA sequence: TGTGCCAGCTCAAACCATTTTCCGGGACAGGAGGGCGATGAGCAGTTCTTC.

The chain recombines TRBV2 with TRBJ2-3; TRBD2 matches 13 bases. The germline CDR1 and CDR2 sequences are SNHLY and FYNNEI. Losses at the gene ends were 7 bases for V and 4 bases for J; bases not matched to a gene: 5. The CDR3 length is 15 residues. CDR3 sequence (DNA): TGTGCCAGCACCATAGGACTAGCGGGAGCAGATACGCAGTATTTT. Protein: CASTIGLAGADTQYF.

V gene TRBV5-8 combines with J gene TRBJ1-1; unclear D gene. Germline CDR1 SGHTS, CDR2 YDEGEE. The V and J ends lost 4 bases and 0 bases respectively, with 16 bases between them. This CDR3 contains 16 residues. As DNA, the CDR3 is TGTGCCAGCAGCGCGCCCCGGGTCGATATGAACACTGAAGCTTTCTTT. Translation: CASSAPRVDMNTEAFF.

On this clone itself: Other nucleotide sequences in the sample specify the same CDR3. This CDR3 reads CASSVGGGGGYTF. CDR3 DNA: TGTGCCAGCAGCGTCGGGGGTGGAGGCGGCTACACCTTC. The gene calls are TRBV9 and TRBJ1-2; possibly TRBD1 for D (5 bases). The CDR3 covers 13 residues. Germline V lookup: CDR1 SGDLS, CDR2 YYNGEE. With 2 bases removed from V and 8 bases from J, the gap between germline ends came to 13 bases.

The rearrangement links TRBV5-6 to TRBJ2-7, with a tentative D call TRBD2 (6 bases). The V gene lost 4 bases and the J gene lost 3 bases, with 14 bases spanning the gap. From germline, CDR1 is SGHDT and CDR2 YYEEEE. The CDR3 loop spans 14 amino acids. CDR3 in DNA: TGTGCCAGCAGCCCGGAGGGTGGCGGCTACGAGCAGTACTTC. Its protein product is CASSPEGGGYEQYF.